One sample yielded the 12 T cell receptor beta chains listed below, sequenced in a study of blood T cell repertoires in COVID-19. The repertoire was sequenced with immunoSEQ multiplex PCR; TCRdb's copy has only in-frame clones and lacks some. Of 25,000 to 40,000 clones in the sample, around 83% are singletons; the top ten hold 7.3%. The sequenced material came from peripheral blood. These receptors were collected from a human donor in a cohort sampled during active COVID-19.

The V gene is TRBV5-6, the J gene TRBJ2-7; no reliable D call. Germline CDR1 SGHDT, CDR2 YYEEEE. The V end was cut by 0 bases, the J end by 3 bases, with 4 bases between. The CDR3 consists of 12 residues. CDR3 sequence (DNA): TGTGCCAGCAGCTTGGCCAGCTACGAGCAGTACTTC. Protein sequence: CASSLASYEQYF.

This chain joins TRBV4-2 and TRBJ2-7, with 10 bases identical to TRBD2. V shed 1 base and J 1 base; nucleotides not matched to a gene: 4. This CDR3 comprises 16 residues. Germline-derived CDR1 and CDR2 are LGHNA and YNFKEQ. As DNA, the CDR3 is TGTGCCAGCAGCCAAGGAGCGGGAGGGAGGTCCTACGAGCAGTACTTC. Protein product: CASSQGAGGRSYEQYF.

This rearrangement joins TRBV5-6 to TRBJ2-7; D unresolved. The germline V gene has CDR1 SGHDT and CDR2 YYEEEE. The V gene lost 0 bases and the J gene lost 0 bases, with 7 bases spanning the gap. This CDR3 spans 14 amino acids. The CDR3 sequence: CASSLVMSSYEQYF. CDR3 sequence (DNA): TGTGCCAGCAGCTTGGTGATGAGCTCCTACGAGCAGTACTTC. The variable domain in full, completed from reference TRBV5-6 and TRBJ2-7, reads DAGVTQSPTHLIKTRGQQVTLRCSPKSGHDTVSWYQQALGQGPQFIFQYYEEEERQRGNFPDRFSGHQFPNYSSELNVNALLLGDSALYLCASSLVMSSYEQYFGPGTRLTVT.

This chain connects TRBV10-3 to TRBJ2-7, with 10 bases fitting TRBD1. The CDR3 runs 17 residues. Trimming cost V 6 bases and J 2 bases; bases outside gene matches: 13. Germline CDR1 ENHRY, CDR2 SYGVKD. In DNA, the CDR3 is TGTGCCATCAGGACAGGGGGCACGGGGGAGAATCCCTACGAGCAGTACTTC. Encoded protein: CAIRTGGTGENPYEQYF.

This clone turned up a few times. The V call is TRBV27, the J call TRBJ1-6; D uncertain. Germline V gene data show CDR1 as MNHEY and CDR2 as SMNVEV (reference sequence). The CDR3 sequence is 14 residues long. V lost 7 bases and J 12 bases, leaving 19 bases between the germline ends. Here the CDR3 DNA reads TGTGCCAGCACCCCGATTGGAGGGTCAAAACCCCTCCACTTT. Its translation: CASTPIGGSKPLHF.

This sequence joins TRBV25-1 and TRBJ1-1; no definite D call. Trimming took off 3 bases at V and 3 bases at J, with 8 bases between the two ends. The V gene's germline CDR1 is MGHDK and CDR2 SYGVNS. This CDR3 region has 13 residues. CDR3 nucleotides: TGTGCCAGCAGTGAGCAGGAGGACACTGAAGCTTTCTTT. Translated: CASSEQEDTEAFF.

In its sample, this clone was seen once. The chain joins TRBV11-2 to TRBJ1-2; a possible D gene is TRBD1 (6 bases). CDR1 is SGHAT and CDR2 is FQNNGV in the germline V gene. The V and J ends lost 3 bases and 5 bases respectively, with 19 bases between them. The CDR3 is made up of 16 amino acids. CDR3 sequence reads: CASSFDPGGAGYGYTF. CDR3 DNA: TGTGCCAGCAGCTTTGACCCGGGGGGCGCTGGGTATGGCTACACCTTC.

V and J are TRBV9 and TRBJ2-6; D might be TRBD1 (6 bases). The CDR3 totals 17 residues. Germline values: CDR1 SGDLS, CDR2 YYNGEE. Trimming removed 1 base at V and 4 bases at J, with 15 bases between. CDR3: CASSVPDTGLGANVLTF. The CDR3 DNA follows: TGTGCCAGCAGCGTACCAGACACAGGGTTGGGGGCCAACGTCCTGACTTTC.

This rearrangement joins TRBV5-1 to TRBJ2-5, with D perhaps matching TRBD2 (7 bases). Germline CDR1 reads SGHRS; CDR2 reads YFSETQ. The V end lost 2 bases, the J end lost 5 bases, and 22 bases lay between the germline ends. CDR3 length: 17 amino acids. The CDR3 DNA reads TGCGCCAGCAGCTTCTCGGGACGGGGCAGGGGAGGGGAGACCCAGTACTTC. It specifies CASSFSGRGRGGETQYF.

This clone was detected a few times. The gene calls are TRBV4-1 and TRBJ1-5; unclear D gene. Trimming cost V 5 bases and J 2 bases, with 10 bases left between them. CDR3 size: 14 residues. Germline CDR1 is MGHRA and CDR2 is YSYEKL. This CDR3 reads CASSLNSGNQPQHF. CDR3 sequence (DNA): TGCGCCAGCAGCTTAAATTCTGGCAATCAGCCCCAGCATTTT.

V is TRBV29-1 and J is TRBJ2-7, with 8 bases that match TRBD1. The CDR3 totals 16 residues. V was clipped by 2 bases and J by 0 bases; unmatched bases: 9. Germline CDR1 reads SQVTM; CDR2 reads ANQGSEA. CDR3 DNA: TGCAGCGTTGAAATTCTTTCCCAGGGGGCCTCCTACGAGCAGTACTTC. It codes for CSVEILSQGASYEQYF.

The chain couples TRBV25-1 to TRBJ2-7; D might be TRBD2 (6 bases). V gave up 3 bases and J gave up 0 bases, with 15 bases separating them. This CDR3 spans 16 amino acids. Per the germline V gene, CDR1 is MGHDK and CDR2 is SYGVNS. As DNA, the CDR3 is TGTGCCAGCAGTGATCAACGGCGGGGTCGCTCCTACGAGCAGTACTTC. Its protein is CASSDQRRGRSYEQYF.